The 18 T cell receptor beta chains given below trace back to one sample, sequenced in a study of CD8 T cells in ankylosing spondylitis. TCRdb fed the 5' RACE reads into MiXCR, producing one record per CDR3 protein. Of under 250,000 distinct CDR3 sequences in the sample, roughly 32% were seen once. The sample comprised blood, either unsorted or a sorted T cell fraction (not recorded which). Receptor source: a male donor with ankylosing spondylitis or in good health (not recorded which).

The genes are TRBV29-1 and TRBJ1-1, with 8 nucleotides matching TRBD1. The junction had 3 bases not matched to a gene; V was cut back by 5 bases and J by 1 base. In germline, CDR1 is SQVTM, CDR2 ANQGSEA. The CDR3 totals 13 residues. Written as DNA, the CDR3 is TGCAGCGTTCAAACAGGGGGGAACACTGAAGCTTTCTTT. Translated: CSVQTGGNTEAFF.

The J gene is TRBJ1-1, the V gene TRBV20-1; D ambiguous. Germline loops: CDR1 DFQATT, CDR2 SNEGSKA (reference sequence). V lost 6 bases and J lost 0, with 11 bases in between. The CDR3 is 13 amino acids. The CDR3 loop reads CSARPGMNTEAFF. CDR3 bases: TGCAGTGCGAGGCCCGGGATGAACACTGAAGCTTTCTTT.

The chain carries TRBV27 and TRBJ2-2; a weak D match, TRBD2 (7 bases). V lost 3 bases to trimming and J lost 3 bases, with 17 bases between them. Per the germline V gene, CDR1 is MNHEY and CDR2 is SMNVEV (reference sequence). The CDR3 is made up of 17 amino acids. CDR3 sequence (DNA): TGTGCCAGCAGTTTCCTCGATACAGGGAGGGACACCGGGGAGCTGTTTTTT. Its translation is CASSFLDTGRDTGELFF.

This clonotype was recorded a few times. The rearrangement uses TRBV12-3 or TRBV12-4 and TRBJ2-7; D is unclear. The CDR3 loop spans 14 amino acids. Trimming shortened V by 3 bases and J by 5 bases, and 14 bases separated the two germline ends. The CDR3 loop reads CASSFSSLLDEQYF. The CDR3, as DNA: TGTGCCAGCAGTTTTTCAAGCCTCCTGGACGAGCAGTACTTC.

This clonotype was seen a handful of times. The J gene is TRBJ1-4, the V gene TRBV6-5, with D possibly being TRBD1 (5 bases). Germline V gives CDR1 MNHEY, CDR2 SVGAGI. V was pared by 0 bases and J by 6 bases, with 14 bases between. The CDR3 has 16 residues. In DNA form, the CDR3 reads TGTGCCAGCAGTTACTCATCCGGGGCCAACCATGAAAAACTGTTTTTT. It yields the protein CASSYSSGANHEKLFF.

This clonotype has more than one count but fewer than ten. V usage is TRBV20-1 and J usage is TRBJ2-5; D is unclear. This CDR3 is built from 13 residues. With 2 bases removed from V and 5 bases from J, the gap between germline ends came to 12 bases. Per germline, CDR1 DFQATT and CDR2 SNEGSKA (reference sequence). The CDR3 sequence is CSARKAGRETQYF. The CDR3 DNA reads TGCAGTGCTAGAAAGGCAGGAAGGGAGACCCAGTACTTC.

J is TRBJ2-5 and V is TRBV6-6; TRBD1 matches 7 bases. V lost 7 bases and J lost 5; bases outside the gene matches: 7. The CDR3 extends over 13 amino acids. The germline CDR1 and CDR2 sequences are MNHNY and SVGAGI (reference sequence). The CDR3 region is CASTRTGWETQYF. In DNA, the CDR3 is TGTGCCAGCACTCGGACAGGATGGGAGACCCAGTACTTC.

V usage is TRBV7-2 and J usage is TRBJ2-4, with 8 nucleotides matching TRBD1. Germline V gene lookup returns CDR1 SGHTA and CDR2 FQGNSA. This CDR3 is built from 15 residues. Losses at the gene ends were 5 bases for V and 9 bases for J; bases not matched to a gene: 12. In DNA, the CDR3 is TGTGCCAGCAGCCTTCGGACAGGGAAAAAGGGCATTCAGTACTTC. This translates into CASSLRTGKKGIQYF.

V gene TRBV20-1 combines with J gene TRBJ2-3, with TRBD2 identical over 12 bases. CDR1 is DFQATT, CDR2 SNEGSKA, per germline (reference sequence). V was clipped by 3 bases and J by 4 bases; unmatched bases: 5. This CDR3 has 15 residues. This CDR3 reads CSASPSGGAPDTQYF. The CDR3 DNA reads TGCAGTGCTAGCCCTAGCGGGGGGGCCCCAGATACGCAGTATTTT.

This chain joins TRBV20-1 and TRBJ1-3; D call uncertain. From germline, CDR1 is DFQATT and CDR2 SNEGSKA (reference sequence). V lost 6 bases and J lost 0, with 9 bases in between. The CDR3 is made up of 13 amino acids. CDR3 sequence reads: CSAGRDSGNTIYF. The DNA of the CDR3 is TGCAGTGCCGGTCGGGACTCTGGAAACACCATATATTTT.

The chain is built from TRBV12-3 or TRBV12-4 and TRBJ1-2, with 8 bases lining up with TRBD1. Trimming cost V 7 bases and J 4 bases; bases outside gene matches: 5. This CDR3 spans 13 amino acids. The CDR3 here is CASNGQGAYGYTF. The CDR3 nucleotides are TGTGCCAGCAACGGACAGGGCGCCTATGGCTACACCTTC.

The chain uses TRBV20-1 and TRBJ2-3; TRBD1 or TRBD2 may be the D gene (5 bases each). Per germline, CDR1 DFQATT and CDR2 SNEGSKA (reference sequence). The CDR3 runs 17 residues. The V end was cut by 6 bases, the J end by 0 bases, with 22 bases between. The CDR3 here is CSAHQGASTTSTDTQYF. CDR3 bases: TGCAGTGCCCACCAAGGGGCTAGCACTACTAGCACAGATACGCAGTATTTT.

In its sample, this clonotype was seen a few times. The J gene is TRBJ1-6, the V gene TRBV6-1; no definite D call. This CDR3 has 13 residues. V lost 3 bases and J 7 bases, leaving 7 bases between the germline ends. CDR1 and CDR2 from the germline V gene are MNHNS and SASEGT. The CDR3 region has the DNA TGTGCCAGCAGTGAGGTCCGCAATTCACCCCTCCACTTT. Translation gives CASSEVRNSPLHF.

This clonotype was seen more than once but under ten times. The genes are TRBV20-1 and TRBJ2-7, with TRBD2 as a possible D gene (6 bases). The CDR3 is 13 residues long. Trimming shortened V by 0 bases and J by 1 base, and 7 bases separated the two germline ends. CDR1 and CDR2 (germline): DFQATT, SNEGSKA (reference sequence). As DNA, the CDR3 is TGCAGTGCTAGAGAGGCGGGATCCTACGAGCAGTACTTC. Translated: CSAREAGSYEQYF.

This clonotype was picked up a small number of times. This chain uses TRBV28 with TRBJ2-7; 7 nucleotides agree with TRBD1. The J segment lost 5 bases and the V segment lost 2 bases, leaving 9 bases of the junction unmatched. The CDR3 runs 15 residues. Germline CDR1 and CDR2: MDHEN and SYDVKM. The CDR3 protein is CASSLGRQGPHEQYF. The DNA for the CDR3 is TGTGCCAGCAGTTTAGGCAGACAGGGCCCCCACGAGCAGTACTTC.

This clonotype was counted only a few times. This rearrangement joins TRBV20-1 to TRBJ2-1; 10 bases fit TRBD2. Germline V gene lookup returns CDR1 DFQATT and CDR2 SNEGSKA (reference sequence). There are 13 residues in the CDR3. In DNA form, the CDR3 reads TGCAGGCCGCTAAAGCGGGGGGGCCCCGAGCAGTTCTTC. It encodes CRPLKRGGPEQFF.

This chain connects TRBV12-5 to TRBJ2-7, with D unresolved. CDR3 length: 12 amino acids. Germline V CDR1 and CDR2: LGHNT, FRNRAP. V dropped 4 bases and J dropped 5 bases, with 9 bases sitting between them. CDR3 coding DNA: TGTGCTAGTGGTTGGACGTGGGACGAGCAGTACTTC. Translated: CASGWTWDEQYF.

The V call is TRBV4-2, the J call TRBJ2-3; TRBD2 aligns across 12 bases. Unmatched junction bases numbered 12, after V lost 4 bases and J lost 10 bases. This CDR3 region has 16 residues. Looked up from germline, CDR1 is LGHNA and CDR2 is YNFKEQ. The CDR3 DNA is TGTGCCAGCAGCCCTCCTCTAGCGGGGGGGACCTTGGCGCAGTATTTT. This sequence encodes CASSPPLAGGTLAQYF.